The sequence of this T cell receptor beta chain was determined in a study of CXCR3-negative and CXCR3-positive naive CD8 T cells. General study results and limits: Relative to CXCR3-negative naive cells, CXCR3-positive naive cells had more hydrophobic TRB CDR3s. Similar TRBV-TRBJ usage characterized naive CXCR3-negative and CXCR3-positive cells; memory cells differed.

Researchers prepared the TRB cDNA libraries using 5' RACE with UMI labels. After re-calling the 5' RACE reads, TCRdb lists one entry per CDR3 protein, DNA absent. In all, the sample yields tens of thousands of distinct CDR3 sequences. CDR3 length: 14 residues. With respect to this clonotype: What it binds is unknown.

Sorts performed in triplicate captured hundreds of thousands of cells each from every CD8+ T cell subset. Identification of naive CD8+ T cells rested on CD45RO-CCR7+CD27+CD95- status. This chain connects TRBV12-3 or TRBV12-4 to TRBJ1-1. This TCR came from a human donor in good health. Some clones in this sample may be carry-over from other donors' samples. Material for sequencing was naive CXCR3+ CD8+ T cells from blood. This sample's subset: CD45RO-CCR7+CD27+CD95- naive CD8+ T cells expressing CXCR3 (TNR3+). This CDR3 reads CASSFYSQNTEAFF.